This paragraph reports one TCR beta chain. Compared with germline, one end of the junction differs, possibly owing to a read error. What was amplified from RNA transcripts were TCR beta CDR3 regions. HTBI primers drove first-round RT-PCR of the TCR CDR3. TCRdb ran MiXCR on the multiplex PCR reads and lists one entry per CDR3 protein. The data contain fewer than 450,000 distinct CDR3 sequences, 15% to 20% of them singletons. The source of the sample is a study of T cells in Graves' hyperthyroidism and ophthalmopathy. Overall study context: Peripheral blood was taken when the disease was first diagnosed, before any treatment began.

CDR3 length: 14 residues. Germline V gene data show CDR1 as DFQATT and CDR2 as SNEGSKA (reference sequence). The rearrangement uses TRBV20-1 and TRBJ2-7; either TRBD1 or TRBD2 may fit D (5 bases each). This sequence was found in a woman aged 30 to 39 with Graves' hyperthyroidism that later progressed to Graves' ophthalmopathy. Sequencing was done on a sample of blood. In DNA form, the CDR3 reads TGCAGTGCCAGAGGGTTGGGGGACTCCTACGAGCAGTACTTC. It yields the protein CSARGLGDSYEQYF.